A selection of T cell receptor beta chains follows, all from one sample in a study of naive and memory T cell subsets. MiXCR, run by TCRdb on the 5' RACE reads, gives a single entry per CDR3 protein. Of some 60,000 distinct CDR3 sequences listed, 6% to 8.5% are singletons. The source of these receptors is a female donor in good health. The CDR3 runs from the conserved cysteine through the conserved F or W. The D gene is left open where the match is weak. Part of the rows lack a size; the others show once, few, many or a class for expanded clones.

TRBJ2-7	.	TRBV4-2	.	CASSQGVYYEQYF	TGTGCCAGCAGCCAAGGGGTATACTACGAGCAGTACTTC
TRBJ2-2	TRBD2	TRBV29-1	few	CSVGGDSGANTGELFF	TGCAGCGTTGGGGGCGACAGCGGGGCGAACACCGGGGAGCTGTTTTTT
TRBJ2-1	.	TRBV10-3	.	CAISESPRDNEQFF	TGTGCCATCAGTGAGTCCCCCAGAGACAATGAGCAGTTCTTC
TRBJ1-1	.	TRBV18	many	CASSPQGLNTEAFF	TGTGCCAGCTCACCACAGGGCTTGAACACTGAAGCTTTCTTT
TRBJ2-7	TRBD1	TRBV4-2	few	CASSQEDSDRVYEQYF	TGTGCCAGCAGCCAAGAGGATTCGGACAGGGTTTACGAGCAGTACTTC
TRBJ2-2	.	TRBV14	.	CASSQLPGQDTGELFF	TGTGCCAGCAGCCAACTCCCGGGACAAGACACCGGGGAGCTGTTTTTT
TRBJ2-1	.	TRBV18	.	CASSRDRNEQFF	TGTGCCAGCTCACGCGACCGGAATGAGCAGTTCTTC
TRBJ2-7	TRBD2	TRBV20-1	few	CSARGVGGLAGGPYEQYF	TGCAGTGCTAGAGGGGTCGGGGGACTAGCGGGGGGGCCCTACGAGCAGTACTTC
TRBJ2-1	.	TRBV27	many	CASSSYPPTVWISNNEQFF	TGTGCCAGCAGTTCGTATCCCCCGACAGTTTGGATATCGAACAATGAGCAGTTCTTC
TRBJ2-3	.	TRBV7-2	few	CASSPTRGGTDTQYF	TGTGCCAGCAGCCCCACCAGGGGGGGCACAGATACGCAGTATTTT
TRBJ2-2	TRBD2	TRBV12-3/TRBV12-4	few	CASSAGGRTGELFF	TGTGCCAGCAGTGCGGGGGGGCGAACCGGGGAGCTGTTTTTT
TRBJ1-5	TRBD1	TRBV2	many	CASRKQGANNQPQHF	TGTGCCAGCAGGAAACAGGGGGCCAACAATCAGCCCCAGCATTTT
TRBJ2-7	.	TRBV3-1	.	CASSRGRWSYEQYF	TGTGCCAGCAGCCGGGGACGGTGGAGCTACGAGCAGTACTTC
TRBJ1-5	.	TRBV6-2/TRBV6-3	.	CASLQGYSDQPQHF	TGTGCCAGCCTCCAGGGTTATAGCGATCAGCCCCAGCATTTT
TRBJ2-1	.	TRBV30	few	CAWSVHRRSYNEQFF	TGTGCCTGGAGTGTACACAGGCGCTCCTACAATGAGCAGTTCTTC
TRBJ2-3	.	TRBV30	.	CACGRWRSTDTQYF	TGTGCCTGCGGTAGGTGGAGAAGCACAGATACGCAGTATTTT
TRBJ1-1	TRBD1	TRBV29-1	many	CSAGNRGNTEAFF	TGCAGCGCGGGGAACAGGGGGAACACTGAAGCTTTCTTT
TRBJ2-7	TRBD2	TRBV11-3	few	CASSLSGVSYEQYF	TGTGCCAGCAGCCTTAGCGGGGTATCCTACGAGCAGTACTTC
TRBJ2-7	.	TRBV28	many	CASREDSGHYEQYF	TGTGCCAGCAGGGAGGACAGTGGGCACTACGAGCAGTACTTC
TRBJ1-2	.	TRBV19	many	CASSPGPGEAMGYTF	TGTGCCAGTAGTCCAGGACCGGGGGAAGCTATGGGCTACACCTTC
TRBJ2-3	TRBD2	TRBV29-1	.	CSVRPGLAVDTQYF	TGCAGCGTAAGACCGGGACTAGCGGTAGATACGCAGTATTTT
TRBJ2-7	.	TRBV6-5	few	CASSYSLSGGSYEQYF	TGTGCCAGCAGTTACTCGTTGTCTGGGGGCTCCTACGAGCAGTACTTC
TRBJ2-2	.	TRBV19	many	CASSISELGELFF	TGTGCCAGTAGTATTTCAGAGCTCGGGGAGCTGTTTTTT
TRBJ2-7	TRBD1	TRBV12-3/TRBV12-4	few	CASSQPGTGSYEQYF	TGTGCCAGCAGTCAGCCGGGGACAGGGTCCTACGAGCAGTACTTC
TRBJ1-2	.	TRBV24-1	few	CATSDPALGGGYTF	TGTGCCACCAGTGATCCTGCCCTGGGGGGAGGCTACACCTTC
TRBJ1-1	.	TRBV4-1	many	CASSQDQGARAEAFF	TGCGCCAGCAGCCAAGATCAAGGGGCGAGGGCTGAAGCTTTCTTT
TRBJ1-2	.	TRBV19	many	CASRGGNYGYTF	TGTGCCAGTAGGGGCGGAAATTATGGCTACACCTTC
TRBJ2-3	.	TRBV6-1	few	CASMGLGTDTQYF	TGTGCCAGCATGGGCTTGGGCACAGATACGCAGTATTTT
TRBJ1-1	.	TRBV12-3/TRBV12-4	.	CASRRTTATEAFF	TGTGCCAGCAGAAGGACCACGGCCACTGAAGCTTTCTTT
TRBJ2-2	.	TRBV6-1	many	CASTFIRATGELFF	TGTGCCAGCACCTTTATACGGGCCACCGGGGAGCTGTTTTTT
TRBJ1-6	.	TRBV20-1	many	CSARDLGGHDSPLHF	TGCAGTGCTAGAGATCTAGGGGGGCATGATTCACCCCTCCACTTT
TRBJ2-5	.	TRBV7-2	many	CASSQSQETQYF	TGTGCCAGCAGCCAGTCTCAAGAGACCCAGTACTTC
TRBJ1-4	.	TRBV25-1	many	CASSELVGKLFF	TGTGCCAGCAGTGAATTGGTAGGGAAACTGTTTTTT
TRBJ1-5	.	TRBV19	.	CASSILDPGGNQPQHF	TGTGCCAGTAGTATCCTGGACCCGGGAGGCAATCAGCCCCAGCATTTT
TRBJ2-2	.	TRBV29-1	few	CSVGYGELFF	TGCAGCGTTGGATACGGGGAGCTGTTTTTT
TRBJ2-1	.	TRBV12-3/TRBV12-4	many	CASSQNRWNEQFF	TGTGCCAGCAGTCAAAACCGGTGGAATGAGCAGTTCTTC
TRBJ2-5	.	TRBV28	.	CASSLWSFERGRETQYF	TGTGCCAGCAGTTTATGGTCCTTTGAGAGGGGGAGGGAGACCCAGTACTTC
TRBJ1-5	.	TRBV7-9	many	CASSFPDQPQHF	TGTGCCAGCAGCTTCCCCGATCAGCCCCAGCATTTT
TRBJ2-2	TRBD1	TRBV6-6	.	CASSYSTGITGELFF	TGTGCCAGCAGTTACTCGACAGGGATCACCGGGGAGCTGTTTTTT
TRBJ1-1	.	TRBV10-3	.	CAIRARTDRNTEAFF	TGTGCCATCAGGGCTCGGACGGACAGGAACACTGAAGCTTTCTTT
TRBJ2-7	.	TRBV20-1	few	CSAVRGGGLEIEQYF	TGCAGTGCTGTCAGGGGGGGGGGGTTGGAAATTGAGCAGTACTTC
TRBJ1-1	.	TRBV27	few	CASMGGEAFF	TGTGCCAGCATGGGGGGTGAAGCTTTCTTT
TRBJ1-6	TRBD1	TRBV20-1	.	CSASGDRVNSPLHF	TGCAGTGCTAGTGGGGACAGGGTAAATTCACCCCTCCACTTT
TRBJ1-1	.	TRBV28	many	CASSRSISGTLGGEAFF	TGTGCCAGCAGTCGCTCCATCTCCGGGACTTTGGGTGGAGAAGCTTTCTTT
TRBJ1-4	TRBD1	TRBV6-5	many	CASTTGGSDEKLFF	TGTGCCAGTACGACAGGGGGTAGCGATGAAAAACTGTTTTTT
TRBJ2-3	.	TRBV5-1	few	CASSLPYRGAVDTQYF	TGCGCCAGCAGCTTGCCCTACCGGGGAGCCGTAGATACGCAGTATTTT
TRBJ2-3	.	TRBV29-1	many	CSGTGIADTQYF	TGCAGCGGAACAGGGATCGCAGATACGCAGTATTTT
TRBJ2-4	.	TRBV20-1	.	CSARDKVFGMSFSAKNIQYF	TGCAGTGCTAGAGATAAGGTTTTCGGTATGAGCTTCTCGGCCAAAAACATTCAGTACTTC
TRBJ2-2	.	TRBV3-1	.	CASSPRDKSSGELFF	TGTGCCAGCAGCCCCCGGGACAAAAGTTCCGGGGAGCTGTTTTTT
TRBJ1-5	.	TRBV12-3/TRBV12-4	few	CASTLSYRNQPQHF	TGTGCCAGCACTCTCAGCTATAGGAATCAGCCCCAGCATTTT
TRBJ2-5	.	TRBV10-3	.	CATRGTEETQYF	TGTGCCACCCGTGGCACGGAGGAGACCCAGTACTTC
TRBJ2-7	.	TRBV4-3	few	CASSQEVRVGTLLGYEQYF	TGCGCCAGCAGCCAAGAAGTGAGAGTCGGGACCCTTCTGGGCTACGAGCAGTACTTC
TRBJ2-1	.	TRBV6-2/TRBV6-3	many	CASSGPGTVGDEQFF	TGTGCCAGCAGTGGACCCGGGACGGTGGGCGATGAGCAGTTCTTC